A single sample gave rise to the 21 T cell receptor beta chains below, sequenced in a study of cytomegalovirus exposure and HLA in healthy donors (dated by TCRdb to about 2017). Library preparation was by the immunoSEQ multiplex PCR assay. The multiplex PCR relied on a mix of 60 forward primers for TCR Vbeta segments and 13 reverse primers for TCR Jbeta segments. TCRdb stores this immuneACCESS table with in-frame sequences only. Part of the clones is absent; in the studies checked, under half of the shortfall reflects unresolved V genes, and no reason is known for the rest. In all, the sample holds about 110,000 clones, and roughly four fifths of those were seen once. Roughly 1.5% of the sample comes from the top ten. Sequenced material: PBMCs. The receptors shown here come from a man aged 50-60 years in good health and CMV-seronegative.

The gene calls are TRBV10-3 and TRBJ2-7; 8 bases match TRBD1. This CDR3 is built from 13 residues. Unmatched junction bases numbered 6, after V lost 9 bases and J lost 2 bases. Germline V lookup: CDR1 ENHRY, CDR2 SYGVKD. The CDR3 bases are TGTGCCATGCGGGACAGGCTAACCTACGAGCAGTACTTC. The encoded protein is CAMRDRLTYEQYF.

The chain has TRBV29-1 and TRBJ2-1; tentatively, D is TRBD2 (6 bases). Deletions cut 6 bases from V and 10 bases from J, with 16 bases between. Per germline, CDR1 SQVTM and CDR2 ANQGSEA. The CDR3 is 12 amino acids. CDR3 DNA sequence: TGCAGCGTGGTTGGGACTGACCGAGAGCAGTTCTTC. It codes for CSVVGTDREQFF.

The chain couples TRBV6-1 to TRBJ2-5, with a possible D match to TRBD1 (5 bases). Between the trimmed V and J ends, which lost 4 bases and 4 bases, there was a span of 22 bases. Germline V gene data show CDR1 as MNHNS and CDR2 as SASEGT. This CDR3 has 17 residues. CDR3 sequence (DNA): TGTGCCAGCAGTGTTCGCAGGGTCCAAGGGAAGCCAGAGACCCAGTACTTC. It translates to CASSVRRVQGKPETQYF.

This sequence joins TRBV5-4 and TRBJ1-2; D uncertain. This CDR3 has 12 amino acids. CDR1 SGHNT and CDR2 YYREEE come from the germline V gene (reference sequence). V was clipped by 4 bases and J by 8 bases, with 12 bases between them. Here the CDR3 reads CASSADPPGYTF. In DNA form, the CDR3 reads TGTGCCAGCAGCGCGGATCCTCCGGGCTACACCTTC. Using reference TRBV5-4 and TRBJ1-2 for the parts outside the CDR3, the full variable domain is ETGVTQSPTHLIKTRGQQVTLRCSSQSGHNTVSWYQQALGQGPQFIFQYYREEENGRGNFPPRFSGLQFPNYSSELNVNALELDDSALYLCASSADPPGYTFGSGTRLTVV.

The count of this clone is one. The chain has TRBV10-1 and TRBJ2-5, with TRBD2 matching 10 bases. The germline V gene has CDR1 WNHNN and CDR2 SYGVQD (reference sequence). There are 18 residues in the CDR3. With V trimmed by 3 bases and J by 5 bases, 15 bases remained unmatched. The CDR3 sequence: CASSDSSVGLAPIETQYF. The CDR3 bases are TGCGCCAGCAGTGACTCCTCGGTGGGACTAGCGCCGATTGAGACCCAGTACTTC.

The J gene is TRBJ2-7, the V gene TRBV6-1; no definite D call. Deletions cut 1 base from V and 3 bases from J, with 13 bases between. Germline CDR1 reads MNHNS; CDR2 reads SASEGT. This CDR3 region has 15 residues. CDR3 DNA sequence: TGTGCCAGCAGTGAAGGAACCAGTCCTAGCTACGAGCAGTACGTC. This codes for CASSEGTSPSYEQYV.

This clone was observed a single time. V usage is TRBV7-9 and J usage is TRBJ1-6; 9 nucleotides line up with TRBD1. With V trimmed by 5 bases and J by 8 bases, 4 bases remained unmatched. The CDR3 consists of 14 residues. Germline values: CDR1 SEHNR, CDR2 FQNEAQ (reference sequence). CDR3 sequence (DNA): TGTGCCAGCAGCGCCCGGGACAGGGATTCACCCCTCCACTTT. Translating gives CASSARDRDSPLHF.

The chain joins TRBV15 to TRBJ1-2, with TRBD1 matching over 11 bases. Germline CDR1 and CDR2: LNHNV and YYDKDF (reference sequence). V shed 5 bases and J 0 bases; nucleotides not matched to a gene: 11. This CDR3 comprises 18 residues. The CDR3 loop is CATSVGQGAFLANYGYTF. In DNA, the CDR3 is TGTGCCACCAGCGTCGGACAGGGGGCCTTTTTAGCTAACTATGGCTACACCTTC.

The gene calls are TRBV9 and TRBJ1-1, with 7 bases aligning to TRBD1. Germline trimming cut 4 bases from V and 4 bases from J; bases unmatched to any gene: 1. The CDR3 sequence is 12 residues long. Germline assignment: CDR1 SGDLS and CDR2 YYNGEE. The CDR3 nucleotides read TGTGCCAGCAGCCACAGGGGCACTGAAGCTTTCTTT. Protein: CASSHRGTEAFF.

The chain links TRBV7-2 to TRBJ1-1, with 7 nucleotides matching TRBD1. This CDR3 contains 14 residues. Germline V gene sequence: CDR1 SGHTA, CDR2 FQGNSA. J lost 9 bases, V lost 5 bases, and 12 bases had no gene match. CDR3 nucleotides: TGTGCCAGCAGCACTCGGACAGGCGGCACGAAAGCTTTCTTT. Translating gives CASSTRTGGTKAFF.

The rearrangement uses TRBV7-6 and TRBJ2-7; 7 nucleotides line up with TRBD2. J was trimmed by 4 bases and V by 1 base; bases with no gene match: 4. The length of the CDR3 is 14 residues. Germline V lookup: CDR1 SGHVS, CDR2 FNYEAQ. CDR3 sequence reads: CASSLGGEGYEQYV. In DNA form, the CDR3 reads TGTGCCAGCAGCTTAGGAGGGGAGGGGTACGAGCAGTACGTC.

This rearrangement joins TRBV28 to TRBJ1-3, with D uncertain. This CDR3 is 13 amino acids long. Looked up from germline, CDR1 is MDHEN and CDR2 is SYDVKM. Between the trimmed V and J ends, which lost 2 bases and 6 bases, there was a span of 8 bases. CDR3 DNA sequence: TGTGCCAGCAGTTTACCCCGAGCAAACACCATATATTTT. Encoded protein: CASSLPRANTIYF.

The chain recombines TRBV15 with TRBJ2-7; 7 nucleotides match TRBD2. This CDR3 contains 13 residues. Germline assignment: CDR1 LNHNV and CDR2 YYDKDF (reference sequence). Losses at the gene ends were 2 bases for V and 4 bases for J; bases not matched to a gene: 2. The CDR3 loop reads CATSRRRGYEQYF. The CDR3 DNA follows: TGTGCCACCAGCAGACGGCGGGGGTACGAGCAGTACTTC.

The CDR3 sequence is CASSQGGWDYGYTF. For the CDR3, the DNA is TGTGCCAGCAGCCAAGGGGGCTGGGACTATGGCTACACCTTC. This sequence joins TRBV7-9 and TRBJ1-2; 7 positions match TRBD1. The CDR3 has 14 amino acids. Germline V lookup: CDR1 SEHNR, CDR2 FQNEAQ (reference sequence). J gave up 3 bases and V 5 bases, and 6 bases lay outside the gene matches.

The chain recombines TRBV25-1 with TRBJ2-1; 11 bases line up with TRBD2. Losses at the gene ends were 4 bases for V and 7 bases for J; bases not matched to a gene: 6. Germline CDR1 reads MGHDK; CDR2 reads SYGVNS. CDR3 length equals 15 residues. CDR3: CASSGRLAGMNEQFF. CDR3 DNA: TGTGCCAGCAGTGGGAGACTAGCGGGGATGAATGAGCAGTTCTTC. Combining the CDR3 with reference TRBV25-1 and TRBJ2-1 gives the whole variable domain EADIYQTPRYLVIGTGKKITLECSQTMGHDKMYWYQQDPGMELHLIHYSYGVNSTEKGDLSSESTVSRIRTEHFPLTLESARPSHTSQYLCASSGRLAGMNEQFFGPGTRLTVL.

The gene calls are TRBV29-1 and TRBJ1-2; tentative D call: TRBD1 (6 bases). Looked up from germline, CDR1 is SQVTM and CDR2 is ANQGSEA. V was pared by 7 bases and J by 5 bases, with 14 bases between. The length of the CDR3 is 12 residues. The CDR3 nucleotides are TGCAGCGCTAAGGGGGGGCTATATGGCTACACCTTC. It encodes CSAKGGLYGYTF.

V gene TRBV7-9 combines with J gene TRBJ1-1; D is uncertain. Looked up from germline, CDR1 is SEHNR and CDR2 is FQNEAQ (reference sequence). Between the trimmed V and J ends, which lost 1 base and 8 bases, there was a span of 8 bases. CDR3 length: 12 amino acids. Here the CDR3 DNA reads TGTGCCAGCAGCTTAGGTCAGGCGGAAGCTTTCTTT. Translated, it gives CASSLGQAEAFF.

The chain carries TRBV5-1 and TRBJ2-3, with 10 positions matching TRBD2. The CDR3 covers 16 residues. Germline V lookup: CDR1 SGHRS, CDR2 YFSETQ. V lost 2 bases to trimming and J lost 0 bases; unmatched junction nucleotides: 3. CDR3 region: CASSFLAGVSTDTQYF. In DNA form, the CDR3 reads TGCGCCAGCAGCTTTCTAGCGGGGGTTAGCACAGATACGCAGTATTTT.

The V gene is TRBV7-2, the J gene TRBJ2-3, with a weak D call TRBD2 (5 bases). The germline V and J ends were trimmed by 3 bases and 0 bases, with 10 bases remaining between them. CDR1 is SGHTA, CDR2 FQGNSA, per germline. The CDR3 is 15 amino acids. The DNA of the CDR3 is TGTGCCAGCAGCTTGGCTAGCAGTAGCACAGATACGCAGTATTTT. This gives the protein CASSLASSSTDTQYF. Filled out from reference TRBV7-2 and TRBJ2-3, the complete variable domain reads GAGVSQSPSNKVTEKGKDVELRCDPISGHTALYWYRQSLGQGLEFLIYFQGNSAPDKSGLPSDRFSAERTGGSVSTLTIQRTQQEDSAVYLCASSLASSSTDTQYFGPGTRLTVL.

The chain joins TRBV27 to TRBJ2-1; 10 bases agree with TRBD2. Germline V gene sequence: CDR1 MNHEY, CDR2 SMNVEV (reference sequence). V was clipped by 4 bases and J by 4 bases; unmatched bases: 1. The CDR3 extends over 14 amino acids. The CDR3: CASSWTSGYNEQFF. The DNA for the CDR3 is TGTGCCAGCAGTTGGACTAGCGGATACAATGAGCAGTTCTTC.

This chain joins TRBV9 and TRBJ2-4; the match to TRBD2 covers 10 bases. V dropped 4 bases and J dropped 7; count of bases not matched to a gene: 5. The CDR3 consists of 14 residues. Germline V gives CDR1 SGDLS, CDR2 YYNGEE. Here the CDR3 DNA reads TGTGCCAGCAGCCCCTCTAGCGGGGGTAACATTCAGTACTTC. This encodes CASSPSSGGNIQYF.